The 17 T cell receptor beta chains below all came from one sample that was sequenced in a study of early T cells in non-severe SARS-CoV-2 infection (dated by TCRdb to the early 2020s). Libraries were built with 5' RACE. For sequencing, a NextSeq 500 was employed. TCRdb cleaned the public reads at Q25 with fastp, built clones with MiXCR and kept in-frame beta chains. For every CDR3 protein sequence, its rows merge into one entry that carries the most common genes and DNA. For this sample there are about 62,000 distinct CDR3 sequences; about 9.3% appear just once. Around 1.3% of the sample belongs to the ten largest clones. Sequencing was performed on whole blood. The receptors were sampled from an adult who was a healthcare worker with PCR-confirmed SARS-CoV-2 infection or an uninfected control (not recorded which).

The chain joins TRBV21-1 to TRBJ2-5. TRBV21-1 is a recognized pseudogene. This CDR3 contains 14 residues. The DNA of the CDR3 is TGTGCCAGCAGCAAAGAGGAAGGGTCGAAGACCCAGTACTTC. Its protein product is CASSKEEGSKTQYF.

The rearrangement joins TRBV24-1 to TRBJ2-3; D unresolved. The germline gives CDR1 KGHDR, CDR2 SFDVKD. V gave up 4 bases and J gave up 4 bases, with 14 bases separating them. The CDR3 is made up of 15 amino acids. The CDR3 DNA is TGTGCCACCAGTGAGGCCGGAAAGGGATCAGATACGCAGTATTTT. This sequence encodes CATSEAGKGSDTQYF.

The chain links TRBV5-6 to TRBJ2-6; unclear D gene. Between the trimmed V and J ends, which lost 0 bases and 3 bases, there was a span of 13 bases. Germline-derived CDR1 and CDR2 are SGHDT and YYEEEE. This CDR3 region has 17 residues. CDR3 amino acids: CASSLEVESYGANVLTF. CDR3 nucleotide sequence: TGTGCCAGCAGCTTGGAGGTAGAGTCTTATGGGGCCAACGTCCTGACTTTC.

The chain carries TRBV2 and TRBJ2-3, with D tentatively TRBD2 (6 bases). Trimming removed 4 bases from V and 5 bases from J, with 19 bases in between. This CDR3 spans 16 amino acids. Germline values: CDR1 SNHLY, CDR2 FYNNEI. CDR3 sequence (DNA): TGTGCCAGCAGTGGTACACGCGGAGGGTCTCGAGATACGCAGTATTTT. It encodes CASSGTRGGSRDTQYF.

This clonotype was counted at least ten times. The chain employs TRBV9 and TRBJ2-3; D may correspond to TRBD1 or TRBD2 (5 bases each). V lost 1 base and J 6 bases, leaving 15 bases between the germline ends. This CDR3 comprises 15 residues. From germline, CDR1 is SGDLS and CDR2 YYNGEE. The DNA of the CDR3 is TGTGCCAGCAGCGTATCGGCCGGGGCTAGGGATACGCAGTATTTT. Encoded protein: CASSVSAGARDTQYF.

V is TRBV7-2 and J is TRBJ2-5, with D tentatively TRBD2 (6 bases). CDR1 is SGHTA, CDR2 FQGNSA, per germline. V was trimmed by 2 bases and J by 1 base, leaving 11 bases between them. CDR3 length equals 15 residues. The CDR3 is CASSLQPGGQETQYF. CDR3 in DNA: TGTGCCAGCAGCTTACAGCCCGGGGGCCAAGAGACCCAGTACTTC.

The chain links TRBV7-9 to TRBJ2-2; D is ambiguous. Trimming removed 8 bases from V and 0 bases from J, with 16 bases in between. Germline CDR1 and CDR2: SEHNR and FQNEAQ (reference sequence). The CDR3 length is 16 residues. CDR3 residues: CASAPWHTTNTGELFF. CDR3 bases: TGTGCCAGCGCCCCTTGGCACACCACGAACACCGGGGAGCTGTTTTTT. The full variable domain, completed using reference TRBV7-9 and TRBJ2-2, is DTGVSQNPRHKITKRGQNVTFRCDPISEHNRLYWYRQTLGQGPEFLTYFQNEAQLEKSRLLSDRFSAERPKGSFSTLEIQRTEQGDSAMYLCASAPWHTTNTGELFFGEGSRLTVL.

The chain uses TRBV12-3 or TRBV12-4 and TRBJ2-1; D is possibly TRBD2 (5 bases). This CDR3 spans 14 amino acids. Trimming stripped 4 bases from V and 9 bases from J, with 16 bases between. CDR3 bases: TGTGCCAGCAGTTCATCTTTCTGGGCGGGTGAGCAGTTCTTC. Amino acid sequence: CASSSSFWAGEQFF.

CDR3 loop: CASTQGLGYMGELFF. In DNA, the CDR3 is TGTGCCAGCACGCAGGGACTAGGGTACATGGGGGAGCTGTTTTTT. The chain uses TRBV2 and TRBJ2-2; the match to TRBD2 covers 8 bases. V trimming: 7 bases; J trimming: 8 bases; junction bases outside the gene matches: 12. CDR3 size: 15 residues. Per the germline V gene, CDR1 is SNHLY and CDR2 is FYNNEI.

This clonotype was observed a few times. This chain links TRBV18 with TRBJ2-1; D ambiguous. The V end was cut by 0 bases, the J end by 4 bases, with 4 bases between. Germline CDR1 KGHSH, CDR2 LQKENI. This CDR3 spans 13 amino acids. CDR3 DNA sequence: TGTGCCAGCTCACCACCGCATTACAATGAGCAGTTCTTC. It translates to CASSPPHYNEQFF. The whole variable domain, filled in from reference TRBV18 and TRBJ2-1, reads NAGVMQNPRHLVRRRGQEARLRCSPMKGHSHVYWYRQLPEEGLKFMVYLQKENIIDESGMPKERFSAEFPKEGPSILRIQQVVRGDSAAYFCASSPPHYNEQFFGPGTRLTVL.

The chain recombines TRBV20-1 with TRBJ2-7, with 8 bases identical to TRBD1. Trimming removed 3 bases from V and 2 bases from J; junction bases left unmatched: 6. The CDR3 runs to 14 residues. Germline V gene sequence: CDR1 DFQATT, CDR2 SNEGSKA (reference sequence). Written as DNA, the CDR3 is TGCAGTGCTAGTCCCAGGGGGCTGACCTACGAGCAGTACGTC. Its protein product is CSASPRGLTYEQYV.

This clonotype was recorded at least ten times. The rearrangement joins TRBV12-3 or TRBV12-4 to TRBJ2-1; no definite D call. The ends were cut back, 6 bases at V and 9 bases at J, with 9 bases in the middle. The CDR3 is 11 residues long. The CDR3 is CASSQSSEQFF. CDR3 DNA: TGTGCCAGCAGCCAGTCTTCTGAGCAGTTCTTC.

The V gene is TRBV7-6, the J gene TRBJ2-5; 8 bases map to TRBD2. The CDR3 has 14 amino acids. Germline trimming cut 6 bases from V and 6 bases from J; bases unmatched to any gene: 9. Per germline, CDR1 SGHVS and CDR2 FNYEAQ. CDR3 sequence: CASRTGGAAQTQYF. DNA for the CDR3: TGTGCCAGCAGGACGGGGGGGGCGGCCCAGACCCAGTACTTC.

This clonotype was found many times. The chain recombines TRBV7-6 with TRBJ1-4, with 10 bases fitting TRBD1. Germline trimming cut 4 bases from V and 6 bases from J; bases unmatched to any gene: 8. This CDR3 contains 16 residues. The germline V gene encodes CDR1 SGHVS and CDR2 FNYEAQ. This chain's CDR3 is CASSSGGQGIYEKLFF. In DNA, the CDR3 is TGTGCCAGCAGCTCCGGGGGACAGGGGATATATGAAAAACTGTTTTTT.

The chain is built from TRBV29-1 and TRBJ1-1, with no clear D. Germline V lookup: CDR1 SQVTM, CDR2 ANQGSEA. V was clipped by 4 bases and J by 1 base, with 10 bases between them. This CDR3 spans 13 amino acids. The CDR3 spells CSVVASGNTEAFF. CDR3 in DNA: TGCAGCGTTGTGGCCTCTGGGAACACTGAAGCTTTCTTT.

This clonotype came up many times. CDR3 protein: CSARDRKGEQYV. The CDR3 coding sequence is TGCAGTGCTAGAGATCGTAAGGGCGAGCAGTACGTC. The gene calls are TRBV20-1 and TRBJ2-7; no definite D call. Between the trimmed V and J ends, which lost 0 bases and 6 bases, there was a span of 9 bases. The CDR3 loop spans 12 amino acids. CDR1 and CDR2 (germline): DFQATT, SNEGSKA (reference sequence).

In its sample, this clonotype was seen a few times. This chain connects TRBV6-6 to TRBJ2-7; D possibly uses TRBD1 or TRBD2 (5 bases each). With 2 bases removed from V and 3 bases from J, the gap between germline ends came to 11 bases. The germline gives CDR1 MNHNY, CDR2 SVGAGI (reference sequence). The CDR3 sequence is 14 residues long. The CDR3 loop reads CASSYPRECYEQYV. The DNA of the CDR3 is TGTGCCAGCAGTTACCCCAGGGAGTGCTACGAGCAGTACGTC.